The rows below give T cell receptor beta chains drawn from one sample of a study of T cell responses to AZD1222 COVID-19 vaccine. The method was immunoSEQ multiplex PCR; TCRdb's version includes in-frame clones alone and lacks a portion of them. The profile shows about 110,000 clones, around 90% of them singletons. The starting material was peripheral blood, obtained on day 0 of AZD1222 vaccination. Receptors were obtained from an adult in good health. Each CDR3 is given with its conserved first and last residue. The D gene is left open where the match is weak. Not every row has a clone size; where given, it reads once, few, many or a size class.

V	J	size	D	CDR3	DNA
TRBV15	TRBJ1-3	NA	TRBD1	CATSRGTATGDGNTIYF	TGTGCCACCAGCAGAGGAACCGCCACAGGGGACGGAAACACCATATATTTT
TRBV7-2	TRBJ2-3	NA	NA	CASSALFTDTQYF	TGTGCCAGCAGCGCCCTTTTCACAGATACGCAGTATTTT
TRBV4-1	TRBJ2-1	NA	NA	CASSQGLARVGHEQFF	TGCGCCAGCAGCCAAGGATTGGCTAGGGTAGGGCATGAGCAGTTCTTC
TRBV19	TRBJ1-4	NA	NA	CASSSRVRFEKLFF	TGTGCCAGTAGTTCGAGGGTTCGCTTTGAAAAACTGTTTTTT
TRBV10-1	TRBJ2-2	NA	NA	CASSEGTPGYGELFF	TGCGCCAGCAGTGAGGGGACCCCAGGGTACGGGGAGCTGTTTTTT
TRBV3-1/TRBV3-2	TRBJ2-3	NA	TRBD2	CASSLRGGGDTQYF	TGTGCCAGCAGCCTTCGGGGGGGCGGGGATACGCAGTATTTT
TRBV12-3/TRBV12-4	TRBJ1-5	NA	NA	CASSLDNNQPQHF	TGTGCCAGCAGTTTAGACAACAATCAGCCCCAGCATTTT
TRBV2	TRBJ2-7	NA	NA	CASKDFYYEQYF	TGTGCCAGCAAGGACTTCTACTACGAGCAGTACTTC
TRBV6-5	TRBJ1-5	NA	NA	CASSSSRAAQPQHF	TGTGCCAGCAGCTCTTCCAGGGCTGCTCAGCCCCAGCATTTT
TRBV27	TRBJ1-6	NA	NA	CASRLIWNSYNSPLHF	TGTGCCAGCAGGCTGATCTGGAACTCCTATAATTCACCCCTCCACTTT
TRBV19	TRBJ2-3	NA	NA	CASSTSGIVSTDTQYF	TGTGCCAGTAGTACCTCAGGCATTGTTAGCACAGATACGCAGTATTTT
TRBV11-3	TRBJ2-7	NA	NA	CASSLGRGPYEQYF	TGTGCCAGCAGCTTAGGGAGGGGACCCTACGAGCAGTACTTC
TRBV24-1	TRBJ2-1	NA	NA	CATSDGDEQFF	TGTGCCACCAGTGACGGGGATGAGCAGTTCTTC
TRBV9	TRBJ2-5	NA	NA	CASSEAAGLGTQYF	TGTGCCAGCAGCGAGGCAGCGGGCCTTGGGACCCAGTACTTC
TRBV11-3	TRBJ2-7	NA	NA	CTTSPNEQYF	TGTACCACTAGTCCCAACGAGCAGTACTTC
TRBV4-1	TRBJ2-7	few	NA	CASSQNQNYEQYF	TGCGCCAGCAGCCAAAATCAGAATTACGAGCAGTACTTC
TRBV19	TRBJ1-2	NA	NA	CASSIDQVHGYTF	TGTGCCAGTAGTATAGATCAGGTCCATGGCTACACCTTC